The 13 T cell receptor beta chains presented below share a single source sample, sequenced in a study of shared clonotypes between healthy human individuals. The assay was immunoSEQ multiplex PCR, and TCRdb's table has in-frame clones only and misses some. The sample lists around 300,000 clones; around nine tenths were seen once. Sample: memory CD8+ T cells sorted from blood. Subset reported: CD45RO+ cells pooled with CCR7-negative TemRA cells. Source of these receptors: a man aged 18-30 years in good health.

The rearrangement links TRBV2 to TRBJ2-2; tentative D call: TRBD2 (5 bases). V was clipped by 4 bases and J by 0 bases, with 9 bases between them. Looked up from germline, CDR1 is SNHLY and CDR2 is FYNNEI. The CDR3 extends over 15 amino acids. This CDR3 reads CASSVVASNTGELFF. The DNA of the CDR3 is TGTGCCAGCAGTGTTGTAGCGTCGAACACCGGGGAGCTGTTTTTT.

The CDR3 here is CASSISGTSGTDTQYF. Written as DNA, the CDR3 is TGTGCCAGCAGCATCTCCGGGACTAGCGGCACAGATACGCAGTATTTT. This rearrangement joins TRBV5-6 to TRBJ2-3; 10 bases align to TRBD2. This CDR3 comprises 16 residues. The ends lost 4 bases at V and 1 base at J; junction bases unmatched: 6. Germline V gives CDR1 SGHDT, CDR2 YYEEEE.

The CDR3, as DNA: TGTGCCAGCAGTTTAGGAGGACAGTTCTCACCCCTCCACTTT. Its translation is CASSLGGQFSPLHF. The rearrangement uses TRBV27 and TRBJ1-6; tentative D call: TRBD1 (6 bases). Germline-derived CDR1 and CDR2 are MNHEY and SMNVEV (reference sequence). V was trimmed by 2 bases and J by 10 bases, leaving 12 bases between them. This CDR3 spans 14 amino acids.

This clone was counted once. The chain links TRBV29-1 to TRBJ2-1; D is unclear. The CDR3 has 12 amino acids. Germline lookup yields CDR1 SQVTM and CDR2 ANQGSEA. Trimming cost V 1 base and J 7 bases, with 8 bases left between them. CDR3 loop: CSVEVVGNEQFF. The CDR3 DNA reads TGCAGCGTTGAAGTCGTGGGTAATGAGCAGTTCTTC.

The chain joins TRBV29-1 to TRBJ2-1; D remains ambiguous. The CDR3 has 12 amino acids. The V end was cut by 4 bases, the J end by 6 bases, with 10 bases between. Germline CDR1 reads SQVTM; CDR2 reads ANQGSEA. The CDR3 sequence is CSVVGTGNEQFF. Written as DNA, the CDR3 is TGCAGCGTTGTGGGTACCGGCAATGAGCAGTTCTTC.

This chain joins TRBV19 and TRBJ2-2; a possible D gene is TRBD1 (6 bases). This CDR3 is built from 16 residues. The V and J ends lost 1 base and 6 bases respectively, with 15 bases between them. Germline V CDR1 and CDR2: LNHDA, SQIVND (reference sequence). The CDR3 here is CASSIVGTLWAGELFF. In DNA form, the CDR3 reads TGTGCCAGTAGTATAGTCGGGACACTCTGGGCCGGGGAGCTGTTTTTT.

The CDR3 protein is CASSWGTGGSYEQYF. Written as DNA, the CDR3 is TGTGCCAGTAGTTGGGGTACTGGGGGATCCTACGAGCAGTACTTC. The V gene is TRBV19, the J gene TRBJ2-7; D possibly uses TRBD1 or TRBD2 (5 bases each). This CDR3 spans 15 amino acids. Germline V gives CDR1 LNHDA, CDR2 SQIVND (reference sequence). V gave up 5 bases and J gave up 1 base, with 15 bases separating them. The whole variable domain, remainder taken from reference TRBV19 and TRBJ2-7, is DGGITQSPKYLFRKEGQNVTLSCEQNLNHDAMYWYRQDPGQGLRLIYYSQIVNDFQKGDIAEGYSVSREKKESFPLTVTSAQKNPTAFYLCASSWGTGGSYEQYFGPGTRLTVT.

This clone appeared once. The chain carries TRBV7-9 and TRBJ2-1, with TRBD1 matching 9 bases. J was trimmed by 8 bases and V by 2 bases; bases with no gene match: 4. This CDR3 spans 14 amino acids. The germline V gene encodes CDR1 SEHNR and CDR2 FQNEAQ (reference sequence). The CDR3 region has the DNA TGTGCCAGCAGCTTATGGGACAGGGCGGATGAGCAGTTCTTC. Amino acid sequence: CASSLWDRADEQFF.

This clone has a single count. V and J are TRBV5-6 and TRBJ2-7; the D gene is possibly TRBD2 (5 bases). CDR1 and CDR2 from the germline V gene are SGHDT and YYEEEE. With 2 bases removed from V and 6 bases from J, the gap between germline ends came to 9 bases. This CDR3 region has 12 residues. The CDR3 region is CASSFGNSEQYF. In DNA form, the CDR3 reads TGTGCCAGCAGCTTCGGGAATTCCGAGCAGTACTTC.

The chain combines TRBV11-2 with TRBJ2-3, with 8 bases that match TRBD1. The germline gives CDR1 SGHAT, CDR2 FQNNGV. CDR3 length: 14 amino acids. V lost 11 bases, J lost 1 base, and 8 bases stayed unmatched. The CDR3 here is CAQSRGLGTDTQYF. The CDR3 coding sequence is TGTGCCCAATCCAGGGGGCTCGGCACAGATACGCAGTATTTT.

The CDR3 reads CASSFYLSGSGTEAFF. The CDR3 DNA follows: TGTGCCAGCAGTTTCTATTTATCGGGGTCAGGCACTGAAGCTTTCTTT. The rearrangement links TRBV28 to TRBJ1-1; D ambiguous. This CDR3 contains 16 residues. The V gene's germline CDR1 is MDHEN and CDR2 SYDVKM. V gave up 3 bases and J gave up 4 bases, with 18 bases separating them.

The chain links TRBV30 to TRBJ2-7; the match to TRBD1 covers 7 bases. Germline trimming cut 8 bases from V and 2 bases from J; bases unmatched to any gene: 9. The CDR3 is made up of 13 amino acids. Germline V gene data show CDR1 as GTSNPN and CDR2 as SVGIG (reference sequence). The CDR3: CAATGVITYEQYF. In DNA, the CDR3 is TGTGCCGCCACAGGGGTAATTACCTACGAGCAGTACTTC.

V usage is TRBV10-2 and J usage is TRBJ1-3; the D is unclear. The CDR3 runs 16 residues. Between the trimmed V and J ends, which lost 4 bases and 0 bases, there was a span of 13 bases. CDR1 WSHSY and CDR2 SAAADI come from the germline V gene. CDR3 DNA: TGCGCCAGCAGTGGCATGGCGAGTCGCTCTGGAAACACCATATATTTT. The encoded protein is CASSGMASRSGNTIYF.